The entry below gives a single TCR beta chain sequence along with its context. Its antigen is currently unknown. The data are from a study of graft-versus-host responses after intestinal transplantation. The data were produced by immunoSEQ multiplex PCR, yet TCRdb's version contains in-frame clones alone and is incomplete. The data show around 33,000 clones, around 94% seen once. This CDR3 is 14 amino acids long. Per the germline V gene, CDR1 is GTSNPN and CDR2 is SVGIG (reference sequence). Trimming removed 4 bases from V and 5 bases from J, with 17 bases in between. Study conclusions and caveats: Recipient marrow harbored GvH clones, some of which surfaced first in ileum or blood. After transplant, early declines in HvG clones were associated with peak levels of circulating GvH clones.

The chain couples TRBV30 to TRBJ1-1; a possible D gene is TRBD1 (5 bases). The source was PBMCs, collected 16 days after intestinal transplant. The receptor was derived from a human patient who received an intestinal transplant, so some T cells may come from the graft donor. In DNA, the CDR3 is TGTGCCTGGACGGAAGGGCCGGAGGGGACTGAAGCTTTCTTT. Protein sequence: CAWTEGPEGTEAFF.